The clone carrying this TCR beta chain has a handful of counts. What it binds is unknown. Before the COVID-19 pandemic, during about 2011-2019, CD4+ T cells were taken from unexposed donors. The data stem from a study of CD4 T cells in relation to SARS-CoV-2 and coronaviruses. Overall study: The HLA restriction of the shared crossreactive spike epitopes was mapped. Study-wide results and limits: According to naive versus memory sequencing, detected responses are memory recall, not newly primed. Pre-pandemic and post-infection samples never came from the same donor. Crossreactivity was assessed only for spike protein, not other viral proteins.

Generated by immunoSEQ multiplex PCR, the TCRdb table keeps only in-frame clones and is missing some. Of some 69,000 clones listed, 85% to 95% are singletons. The germline V gene has CDR1 SGHNT and CDR2 YYREEE (reference sequence). The V gene end was trimmed by 1 base and the J gene end by 2 bases; junction bases not matched to a gene: 2. CDR3 size: 15 residues. The clonotype was recovered from a human donor in good health. Sequenced input: naive CD4+ T cells from PBMCs. Subset meaning: naive CD4+ T cells isolated by negative enrichment. The chain carries TRBV5-4 and TRBJ2-7; 11 bases map to TRBD2. The CDR3 DNA follows: TGTGCCAGCAGCTTGCTAGCGGGAGGAGCCTACGAGCAGTACTTC. Protein sequence: CASSLLAGGAYEQYF.